The 20 T cell receptor beta chains listed next were all sequenced from one sample in a study of blood T cell repertoires in COVID-19. The protocol was immunoSEQ multiplex PCR, while the TCRdb copy is restricted to in-frame clones and leaves out a portion. Altogether about 61,000 clones are present, about nine tenths being singletons, with the ten largest covering about a fifth. Material for sequencing was peripheral blood. These receptors all come from a woman aged 50 to 65 with active or convalescent COVID-19.

The V and J genes are TRBV5-1 and TRBJ2-1; 15 bases line up with TRBD2. The CDR3 sequence is 17 residues long. V shed 4 bases and J 5 bases; nucleotides not matched to a gene: 7. Germline V gene sequence: CDR1 SGHRS, CDR2 YFSETQ. CDR3 in amino acids: CASSQPGLAGGHNEQFF. The CDR3 DNA reads TGCGCCAGCAGCCAGCCGGGACTAGCGGGAGGTCACAATGAGCAGTTCTTC. The whole variable domain, filled in from reference TRBV5-1 and TRBJ2-1, reads KAGVTQTPRYLIKTRGQQVTLSCSPISGHRSVSWYQQTPGQGLQFLFEYFSETQRNKGNFPGRFSGRQFSNSRSEMNVSTLELGDSALYLCASSQPGLAGGHNEQFFGPGTRLTVL.

The chain couples TRBV3-1 (or the pseudogene TRBV3-2) to TRBJ1-2; 9 bases agree with TRBD1. J was trimmed by 4 bases and V by 3 bases; bases with no gene match: 3. Germline V CDR1 and CDR2: LGHDT, YNNKEL (reference sequence). CDR3 size: 14 residues. The CDR3: CASSQRDRAYGYTF. DNA for the CDR3: TGTGCCAGCAGCCAGAGGGACAGGGCCTATGGCTACACCTTC.

J is TRBJ1-3 and V is TRBV15; unclear D gene. Germline CDR1 and CDR2: LNHNV and YYDKDF (reference sequence). The CDR3 covers 15 residues. Trimming took off 0 bases at V and 3 bases at J, with 9 bases between the two ends. The CDR3 DNA reads TGTGCCACCAGCAGAGATCTAGGTGTTGGAAACACCATATATTTT. It yields the protein CATSRDLGVGNTIYF.

This rearrangement joins TRBV28 to TRBJ1-6, with D perhaps TRBD1 (6 bases). V lost 3 bases and J lost 7, with 10 bases in between. The germline V gene encodes CDR1 MDHEN and CDR2 SYDVKM. CDR3 size: 14 residues. CDR3 in DNA: TGTGCCAGCAGTTTTACAGGGTACAATTCACCCCTCCACTTT. Its translation: CASSFTGYNSPLHF.

The chain couples TRBV18 to TRBJ1-1; D uncertain. The germline V gene has CDR1 KGHSH and CDR2 LQKENI. Trimming removed 2 bases at V and 1 base at J, with 14 bases between. This CDR3 comprises 16 residues. Here the CDR3 DNA reads TGTGCCAGCTCACCAGAGTTTGATTACAGGAACACTGAAGCTTTCTTT. This codes for CASSPEFDYRNTEAFF.

The CDR3 region is CAISEAGGSSYEQYF. CDR3 nucleotide sequence: TGTGCCATCAGCGAAGCGGGAGGTAGCTCCTACGAGCAGTACTTC. The genes are TRBV10-3 and TRBJ2-7; 9 bases are shared with TRBD2. V was pared by 6 bases and J by 0 bases, with 6 bases of the junction left unmatched. Germline V gene sequence: CDR1 ENHRY, CDR2 SYGVKD. This CDR3 contains 15 residues.

J is TRBJ2-1 and V is TRBV6-1; D gene unclear. CDR1 MNHNS and CDR2 SASEGT come from the germline V gene. The CDR3 totals 15 residues. V gave up 1 base and J gave up 2 bases, with 9 bases separating them. CDR3 protein: CASSEEIVAYNEQFF. In DNA, the CDR3 is TGTGCCAGCAGTGAAGAGATAGTAGCCTACAATGAGCAGTTCTTC.

This rearrangement joins TRBV30 to TRBJ2-7, with TRBD1 matching over 8 bases. The V gene's germline CDR1 is GTSNPN and CDR2 SVGIG (reference sequence). The junction had 13 bases not matched to a gene; V was cut back by 3 bases and J by 12 bases. The CDR3 is 13 residues long. The CDR3: CAWSANGRTGLYF. CDR3 bases: TGTGCCTGGAGCGCAAACGGAAGGACAGGGTTGTACTTC.

The CDR3 DNA sequence: TGTGCCAGCACGGGACAGCGTGACGCTGAAGCTTTCTTT. Its protein is CASTGQRDAEAFF. The chain carries TRBV2 and TRBJ1-1; 7 bases match TRBD1. Germline assignment: CDR1 SNHLY and CDR2 FYNNEI. The length of the CDR3 is 13 residues. The V and J ends lost 7 bases and 6 bases, in that order; junction bases with no gene match: 8.

This rearrangement joins TRBV19 to TRBJ1-4; TRBD1 agrees at 7 bases. The CDR3 totals 13 residues. After removal of 4 bases from V and 6 bases from J, the junction contained 2 bases not matched to a gene. CDR1 is LNHDA and CDR2 is SQIVND in the germline V gene (reference sequence). Written as DNA, the CDR3 is TGTGCCAGTAGTAAGGGGGCTTATGAAAAACTGTTTTTT. Translated: CASSKGAYEKLFF.

The CDR3 nucleotides are TGTGCCAGCAGTTTAGGGACTAGCGGATCCTACGAGCAGTACTTC. Protein product: CASSLGTSGSYEQYF. The chain couples TRBV27 to TRBJ2-7; TRBD2 matches at 11 bases. The trim removed 2 bases at V and 1 base at J, leaving 1 base unmatched. Germline lookup yields CDR1 MNHEY and CDR2 SMNVEV (reference sequence). CDR3 length: 15 residues.

The CDR3 DNA reads as TGTGCCAGCAGCTTGGACAACTACGAGCAGTACTTC. Its translation is CASSLDNYEQYF. This sequence joins TRBV7-9 and TRBJ2-7; D possibly corresponds to TRBD1 (5 bases). CDR1 and CDR2 (germline): SEHNR, FQNEAQ (reference sequence). CDR3 size: 12 residues. V was clipped by 3 bases and J by 3 bases, with 6 bases between them. Supplemented by reference TRBV7-9 and TRBJ2-7, the full variable domain reads DTGVSQNPRHKITKRGQNVTFRCDPISEHNRLYWYRQTLGQGPEFLTYFQNEAQLEKSRLLSDRFSAERPKGSFSTLEIQRTEQGDSAMYLCASSLDNYEQYFGPGTRLTVT.

This chain joins TRBV19 and TRBJ2-6; TRBD2 agrees at 9 bases. V lost 3 bases and J lost 0; bases outside the gene matches: 3. The V gene's germline CDR1 is LNHDA and CDR2 SQIVND (reference sequence). CDR3 length: 17 residues. The CDR3 nucleotides read TGTGCCAGTAGTATGGCGGGGGGGTTCTCTGGGGCCAACGTCCTGACTTTC. Amino acids: CASSMAGGFSGANVLTF.

The J gene is TRBJ2-3, the V gene TRBV9, with 7 nucleotides matching TRBD2. Germline loops: CDR1 SGDLS, CDR2 YYNGEE. This CDR3 is 17 amino acids long. J was trimmed by 1 base and V by 3 bases; bases with no gene match: 11. CDR3 region: CASSETAGAWGTDTQYF. As DNA, the CDR3 is TGTGCCAGCAGCGAAACGGCGGGAGCGTGGGGCACAGATACGCAGTATTTT.

Only a few counts were recorded for this clone. This chain connects TRBV7-8 to TRBJ1-2, with D perhaps matching TRBD1 (5 bases). The germline CDR1 and CDR2 sequences are SGHVS and FQNEAQ. The V and J ends lost 3 bases and 2 bases respectively, with 16 bases between them. The CDR3 contains 16 residues. CDR3 residues: CASSFAHRTLNYGYTF. The CDR3 bases are TGTGCCAGCAGCTTCGCCCACAGGACCCTGAACTATGGCTACACCTTC.

The V gene is TRBV18, the J gene TRBJ2-7; D is perhaps TRBD1 (5 bases). The CDR3 totals 14 residues. The germline gives CDR1 KGHSH, CDR2 LQKENI. The ends were cut back, 1 base at V and 4 bases at J, with 11 bases in the middle. The DNA for the CDR3 is TGTGCCAGCTCACCACGGCAGGGTAATTACGAGCAGTACTTC. Residues: CASSPRQGNYEQYF.

The chain has TRBV14 and TRBJ1-1; D remains unclear. This CDR3 spans 12 amino acids. V lost 2 bases to trimming and J lost 3 bases, with 4 bases between them. Germline V gene lookup returns CDR1 SGHDN and CDR2 FVKESK. The CDR3 here is CASSQLYTEAFF. In nucleotides, the CDR3 is TGTGCCAGCAGCCAACTATACACTGAAGCTTTCTTT.

The rearrangement links TRBV7-8 to TRBJ2-5, with TRBD1 identical over 8 bases. In germline, CDR1 is SGHVS, CDR2 FQNEAQ. The CDR3 sequence is 17 residues long. V lost 4 bases, J lost 5 bases, and 15 bases stayed unmatched. CDR3 residues: CASSSSLYRGRLETQYF. The CDR3 nucleotides are TGTGCCAGCAGCTCATCTCTATACAGGGGGAGGTTGGAGACCCAGTACTTC.

This sequence joins TRBV5-8 and TRBJ2-7; TRBD2 matches 11 bases. Germline CDR1 SGHTS, CDR2 YDEGEE. After removal of 6 bases from V and 5 bases from J, the junction contained 10 bases not matched to a gene. The CDR3 has 15 residues. The CDR3 sequence is CASTFSGRAYDEQYF. CDR3 bases: TGTGCCAGCACCTTTAGCGGGAGGGCCTACGACGAGCAGTACTTC.

This clone has just one count. In DNA form, the CDR3 reads TGTGCCAGCAGTTACGACAGGGGGGTTTACTACGAGCAGTACTTC. This translates into CASSYDRGVYYEQYF. The chain couples TRBV6-5 to TRBJ2-7; the match to TRBD1 covers 9 bases. The germline V gene encodes CDR1 MNHEY and CDR2 SVGAGI. This CDR3 is built from 15 residues. V lost 2 bases and J lost 3; bases outside the gene matches: 5.